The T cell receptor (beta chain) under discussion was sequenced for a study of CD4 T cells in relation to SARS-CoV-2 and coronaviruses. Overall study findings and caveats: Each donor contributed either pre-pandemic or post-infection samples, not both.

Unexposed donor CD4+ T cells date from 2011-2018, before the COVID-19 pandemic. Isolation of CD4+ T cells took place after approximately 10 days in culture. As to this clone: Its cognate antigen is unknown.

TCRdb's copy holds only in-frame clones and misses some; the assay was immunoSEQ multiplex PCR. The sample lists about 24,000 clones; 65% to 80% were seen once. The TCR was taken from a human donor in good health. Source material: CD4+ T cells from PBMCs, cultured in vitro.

The CDR3 nucleotides are TGCGCCAGCAGCGAAGGAACATCCTATTACGAGCAGTACTTC. Protein product: CASSEGTSYYEQYF. This chain uses TRBV4-1 with TRBJ2-7; no reliable D call. The germline V and J ends were trimmed by 5 bases and 4 bases, with 15 bases remaining between them. In germline, CDR1 is MGHRA, CDR2 YSYEKL. The CDR3 consists of 14 residues.